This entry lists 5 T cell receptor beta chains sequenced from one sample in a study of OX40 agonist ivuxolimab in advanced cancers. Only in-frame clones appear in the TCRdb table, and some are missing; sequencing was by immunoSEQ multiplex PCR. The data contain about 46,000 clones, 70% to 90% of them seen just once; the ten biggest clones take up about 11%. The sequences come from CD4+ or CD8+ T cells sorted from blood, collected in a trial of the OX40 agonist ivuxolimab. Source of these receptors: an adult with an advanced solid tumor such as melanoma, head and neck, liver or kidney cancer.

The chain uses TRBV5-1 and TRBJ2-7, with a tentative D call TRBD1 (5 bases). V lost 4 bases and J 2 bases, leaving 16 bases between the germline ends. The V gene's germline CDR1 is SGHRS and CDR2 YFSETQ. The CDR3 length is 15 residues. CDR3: CASSVGTGTPYEQYF. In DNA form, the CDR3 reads TGCGCCAGCAGCGTGGGCACAGGTACCCCCTACGAGCAGTACTTC.

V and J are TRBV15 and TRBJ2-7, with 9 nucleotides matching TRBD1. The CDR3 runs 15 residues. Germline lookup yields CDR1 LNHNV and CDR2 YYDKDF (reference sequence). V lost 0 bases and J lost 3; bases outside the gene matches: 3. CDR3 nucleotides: TGTGCCACCAGCAGAGAACAGGGGGCTTTCTACGAGCAGTACTTC. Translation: CATSREQGAFYEQYF.

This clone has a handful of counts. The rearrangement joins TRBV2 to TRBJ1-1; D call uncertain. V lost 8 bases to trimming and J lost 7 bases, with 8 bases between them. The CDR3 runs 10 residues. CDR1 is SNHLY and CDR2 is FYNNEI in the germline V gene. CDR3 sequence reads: CASSGFEAFF. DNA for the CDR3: TGTGCCAGCTCGGGCTTTGAAGCTTTCTTT.

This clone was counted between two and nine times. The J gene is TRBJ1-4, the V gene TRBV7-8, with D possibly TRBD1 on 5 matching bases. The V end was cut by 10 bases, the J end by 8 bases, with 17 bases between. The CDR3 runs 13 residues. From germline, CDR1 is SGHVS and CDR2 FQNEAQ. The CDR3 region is CATTISWGEKLFF. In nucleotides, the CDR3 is TGTGCCACCACAATTTCCTGGGGGGAAAAACTGTTTTTT.

CDR3 loop: CASSHAVNTEAFF. CDR3 DNA sequence: TGCGCCAGCAGCCATGCAGTGAACACTGAAGCTTTCTTT. The V call is TRBV4-1, the J call TRBJ1-1; D ambiguous. The CDR3 is made up of 13 amino acids. The V and J ends lost 3 bases and 0 bases respectively, with 5 bases between them. The germline V gene has CDR1 MGHRA and CDR2 YSYEKL.